A selection of T cell receptor beta chains follows, all from one sample in a study of blood T cell repertoires in COVID-19. Only in-frame clones appear in the TCRdb table, and some are missing; sequencing was by immunoSEQ multiplex PCR. The sample holds a few hundred thousand clones, roughly nine tenths seen once. The sequenced material came from peripheral blood. Receptor source: a man in his 60s with acute or convalescent COVID-19. Both conserved end residues are part of each CDR3. The D gene is left open where the match is weak. Only part of the rows carry a size: once, few, many, or a class if the clone is expanded.

D gene: -
clone size: -
J gene: TRBJ1-5
V gene: TRBV4-1
CDR3 DNA: TGCGCCAGCAGCCCCCCAGATAGCAATCAGCCCCAGCATTTT
CDR3 protein: CASSPPDSNQPQHF

D gene: -
clone size: -
J gene: TRBJ2-5
V gene: TRBV5-8
CDR3 DNA: TGTGCCAGCAGCTCTTATGAATGGACTGTGTACCAAGAGACCCAGTACTTC
CDR3 protein: CASSSYEWTVYQETQYF

D gene: TRBD2
clone size: -
J gene: TRBJ2-3
V gene: TRBV2
CDR3 DNA: TGTGCCAGCAGTCGGTGGACTAGCGGGAGGGACACAGATACGCAGTATTTT
CDR3 protein: CASSRWTSGRDTDTQYF

D gene: -
clone size: -
J gene: TRBJ2-3
V gene: TRBV4-2
CDR3 DNA: TGTGCCAGCAGCCCTTCGGAAGGGAGCTCAGATACGCAGTATTTT
CDR3 protein: CASSPSEGSSDTQYF

D gene: TRBD1
clone size: -
J gene: TRBJ2-7
V gene: TRBV2
CDR3 DNA: TGTGCCAGCAGTACGCAGACAGGGTTCTCCTACGAGCAGTACTTC
CDR3 protein: CASSTQTGFSYEQYF

D gene: TRBD1
clone size: -
J gene: TRBJ2-2
V gene: TRBV4-3
CDR3 DNA: TGCGCCAGCAGCCAAGATCAGGGGGCGGCCACCGGGGAGCTGTTTTTT
CDR3 protein: CASSQDQGAATGELFF

D gene: -
clone size: -
J gene: TRBJ2-1
V gene: TRBV7-3
CDR3 DNA: TGTGCCAGCAGCTTAGCAGGGACACCCTCCTACAATGAGCAGTTCTTC
CDR3 protein: CASSLAGTPSYNEQFF

D gene: TRBD1
clone size: -
J gene: TRBJ1-5
V gene: TRBV5-6
CDR3 DNA: TGTGCCAGCAGCAGGTTGACAGGGGTAAATCAGCCCCAGCATTTT
CDR3 protein: CASSRLTGVNQPQHF

D gene: -
clone size: -
J gene: TRBJ2-2
V gene: TRBV28
CDR3 DNA: TGTGCCAGCAGTCTCCGTTCCCCGAACACCGGGGAGCTGTTTTTT
CDR3 protein: CASSLRSPNTGELFF

D gene: -
clone size: -
J gene: TRBJ2-5
V gene: TRBV4-1
CDR3 DNA: TGCGCCAGCAGCCTAGTGACTACCGCTTCGGAGACCCAGTACTTC
CDR3 protein: CASSLVTTASETQYF

D gene: -
clone size: -
J gene: TRBJ2-7
V gene: TRBV12-5
CDR3 DNA: TGTGCTAGTGGTTTGGAGGGGTTCGACGAGCAGTACTTC
CDR3 protein: CASGLEGFDEQYF

D gene: -
clone size: -
J gene: TRBJ1-4
V gene: TRBV3-1/TRBV3-2
CDR3 DNA: TGTGCCAGCAGCCCTCCTGGGAGGTCTAATGAAAAACTGTTTTTT
CDR3 protein: CASSPPGRSNEKLFF

D gene: -
clone size: -
J gene: TRBJ2-7
V gene: TRBV12-3/TRBV12-4
CDR3 DNA: TGTGCCAGCTCCTTAGTAGAGGCCTACGAGCAGTACTTC
CDR3 protein: CASSLVEAYEQYF

D gene: TRBD1
clone size: -
J gene: TRBJ2-7
V gene: TRBV7-2
CDR3 DNA: TGTGCCAGCAGCTCCAGACAGGGGCCCGCCTACGAGCAGTACTTC
CDR3 protein: CASSSRQGPAYEQYF

D gene: -
clone size: -
J gene: TRBJ1-6
V gene: TRBV4-1
CDR3 DNA: TGCGCCAGCAGCCAAGATCCACAGCGGAGGTATAATTCACCCCTCCACTTT
CDR3 protein: CASSQDPQRRYNSPLHF

D gene: TRBD1
clone size: -
J gene: TRBJ2-5
V gene: TRBV3-1/TRBV3-2
CDR3 DNA: TGTGCCAGCAGTCCCTCAGGGGGCGTGGAGACCCAGTACTTC
CDR3 protein: CASSPSGGVETQYF

D gene: TRBD1
clone size: -
J gene: TRBJ2-2
V gene: TRBV19
CDR3 DNA: TGTGCCAGTAGTTCACAGGGGGTTAAGGCCGGGGAGCTGTTTTTT
CDR3 protein: CASSSQGVKAGELFF

D gene: TRBD2
clone size: -
J gene: TRBJ2-5
V gene: TRBV10-3
CDR3 DNA: TGTGCCATCAGTGGAGGAGCGGGAGGAAGGGACTTC
CDR3 protein: CAISGGAGGRDF

D gene: -
clone size: -
J gene: TRBJ1-6
V gene: TRBV5-6
CDR3 DNA: TGTGCCAGCAGGTCCAGGGTATCCTATAATTCACCCCTCCACTTT
CDR3 protein: CASRSRVSYNSPLHF

D gene: -
clone size: -
J gene: TRBJ1-1
V gene: TRBV30
CDR3 DNA: TGTGCCTGGATTCAGGGCGTGAACACTGAAGCTTTCTTT
CDR3 protein: CAWIQGVNTEAFF

D gene: -
clone size: -
J gene: TRBJ2-7
V gene: TRBV9
CDR3 DNA: TGTGCCAGCAGCGGAGTAGCGGAGGGGCCCTACGAGCAGTACTTC
CDR3 protein: CASSGVAEGPYEQYF

D gene: -
clone size: -
J gene: TRBJ2-5
V gene: TRBV7-9
CDR3 DNA: TGTGCCAGCAGCTTATCGGAGACCCAGTACTTC
CDR3 protein: CASSLSETQYF

D gene: TRBD2
clone size: -
J gene: TRBJ2-3
V gene: TRBV4-3
CDR3 DNA: TGCGCCAGCAGCCCGACTAGCGGCCGCACAGATACGCAGTATTTT
CDR3 protein: CASSPTSGRTDTQYF

D gene: -
clone size: -
J gene: TRBJ2-3
V gene: TRBV7-9
CDR3 DNA: TGTGCCAGCAGCCCCGGCTGGGGCAGGGAATTGACAGATACGCAGTATTTT
CDR3 protein: CASSPGWGRELTDTQYF

D gene: TRBD2
clone size: once
J gene: TRBJ2-1
V gene: TRBV7-9
CDR3 DNA: TGTGCCAGCAGCTTAGCGGGTTCTAGCGGGAGTGGTAGGAATGAGCAGTTCTTC
CDR3 protein: CASSLAGSSGSGRNEQFF

D gene: -
clone size: -
J gene: TRBJ2-7
V gene: TRBV12-3/TRBV12-4
CDR3 DNA: TGTGCCAGCAGCCCCGGACTCTACGAGCAGTACTTC
CDR3 protein: CASSPGLYEQYF

D gene: TRBD1
clone size: -
J gene: TRBJ2-1
V gene: TRBV4-3
CDR3 DNA: TGCGCCAGCAGCCGCTGGACAGGGAATGAGCAGTTCTTC
CDR3 protein: CASSRWTGNEQFF

D gene: TRBD1
clone size: -
J gene: TRBJ1-2
V gene: TRBV19
CDR3 DNA: TGTGCCAGTAGACAACAGGGGGCTTTAGGCTACACCTTC
CDR3 protein: CASRQQGALGYTF

D gene: TRBD1
clone size: few
J gene: TRBJ1-2
V gene: TRBV6-2/TRBV6-3
CDR3 DNA: TGTGCCAGCAGTCGACAGGGGAATGGCTACACCTTC
CDR3 protein: CASSRQGNGYTF

D gene: TRBD2
clone size: few
J gene: TRBJ2-7
V gene: TRBV28
CDR3 DNA: TGTGCCAGCAGTTTACCCGGTAGCGGGAGGGCCCCCTATAGCGAGCAGTACTTC
CDR3 protein: CASSLPGSGRAPYSEQYF